The 9 T cell receptor beta chains reported below all come from one sample, sequenced in a study of T cell responses to AZD1222 COVID-19 vaccine. Here immunoSEQ multiplex PCR was the method, and the copy in TCRdb shows in-frame clones only, minus some. The profile shows roughly 130,000 clones, around nine tenths of them singletons. Material: peripheral blood, obtained 28 days after the second AZD1222 dose. The source of these receptors is an adult who received the AZD1222 COVID-19 vaccine.

V and J are TRBV2 and TRBJ1-2; the match to TRBD1 covers 7 bases. CDR3 size: 17 residues. J gave up 2 bases and V 1 base, and 10 bases lay outside the gene matches. Germline assignment: CDR1 SNHLY and CDR2 FYNNEI. CDR3 sequence reads: CASSEVYRQGGNYGYTF. CDR3 nucleotide sequence: TGTGCCAGCAGTGAAGTCTACAGACAGGGAGGCAACTATGGCTACACCTTC.

This sequence joins TRBV4-3 and TRBJ2-1, with 14 nucleotides matching TRBD2. This CDR3 is 15 amino acids long. The V gene's germline CDR1 is LGHNA and CDR2 YSLEER. Losses at the gene ends were 4 bases for V and 5 bases for J; bases not matched to a gene: 1. DNA of the CDR3: TGCGCCAGCAGCCGGGGACTAGCGGGGGACAATGAGCAGTTCTTC. This sequence encodes CASSRGLAGDNEQFF.

This clone appeared once. The gene calls are TRBV6-2 or TRBV6-3 and TRBJ2-3; the D gene is possibly TRBD1 (5 bases). The length of the CDR3 is 15 residues. Trimming pared 1 base from V and 0 bases from J, leaving 8 bases between. The germline gives CDR1 MNHEY, CDR2 SVGEGT. CDR3 sequence (DNA): TGTGCCAGCAGTTACTTAGGGGCTAGCACAGATACGCAGTATTTT. Its protein is CASSYLGASTDTQYF.

V gene TRBV11-2 combines with J gene TRBJ2-7; D remains unclear. The germline CDR1 and CDR2 sequences are SGHAT and FQNNGV. The CDR3 is made up of 15 amino acids. V was pared by 5 bases and J by 0 bases, with 14 bases between. The CDR3 nucleotides read TGTGCCAGCAGCCTCTTAGTGTCGAGCTCCTACGAGCAGTACTTC. Amino acid sequence: CASSLLVSSSYEQYF.

The chain employs TRBV4-1 and TRBJ1-2; D unresolved. There are 16 residues in the CDR3. The germline gives CDR1 MGHRA, CDR2 YSYEKL. V gave up 3 bases and J gave up 0 bases, with 14 bases separating them. CDR3: CASSHDPTGTNYGYTF. CDR3 bases: TGCGCCAGCAGCCACGACCCGACGGGGACTAACTATGGCTACACCTTC.

The chain has TRBV5-4 and TRBJ1-2; maybe TRBD1 (6 bases). CDR1 is SGHNT, CDR2 YYREEE, per germline (reference sequence). The CDR3 loop spans 14 amino acids. Trimming cost V 0 bases and J 3 bases, with 9 bases left between them. The CDR3 coding sequence is TGTGCCAGCAGCTTGGCCGACAGGTACTATGGCTACACCTTC. Translated, it gives CASSLADRYYGYTF.

The gene calls are TRBV7-8 and TRBJ2-4, with TRBD1 matching over 8 bases. Germline CDR1 SGHVS, CDR2 FQNEAQ. The CDR3 covers 16 residues. V lost 1 base to trimming and J lost 1 base; unmatched junction nucleotides: 3. CDR3 protein: CASSLGRTGAKNIQYF. The CDR3 DNA is TGTGCCAGCAGCTTAGGAAGGACAGGGGCCAAAAACATTCAGTACTTC.

The chain joins TRBV19 to TRBJ2-1, with 12 bases lining up with TRBD2. Germline CDR1 LNHDA, CDR2 SQIVND (reference sequence). V was pared by 3 bases and J by 7 bases, with 4 bases of the junction left unmatched. The CDR3 is 15 residues long. The CDR3 is CASSILAGGENEQFF. The CDR3 bases are TGTGCCAGTAGTATTCTAGCGGGAGGGGAAAATGAGCAGTTCTTC. The full variable domain, completed using reference TRBV19 and TRBJ2-1, is DGGITQSPKYLFRKEGQNVTLSCEQNLNHDAMYWYRQDPGQGLRLIYYSQIVNDFQKGDIAEGYSVSREKKESFPLTVTSAQKNPTAFYLCASSILAGGENEQFFGPGTRLTVL.

The V gene is TRBV9, the J gene TRBJ1-1, with a tentative D call TRBD1 (6 bases). This CDR3 contains 14 residues. The V gene lost 5 bases and the J gene lost 4 bases, with 15 bases spanning the gap. The germline V gene has CDR1 SGDLS and CDR2 YYNGEE. The CDR3 loop is CASSPRGGLTEAFF. The CDR3 DNA sequence: TGTGCCAGCAGTCCCCGGGGGGGCCTCACTGAAGCTTTCTTT.